Listed below are T cell receptor beta chains from one sample, sequenced in a study of technical replicates of blood from several donors. TCRdb keeps only in-frame clones here, not all; method: immunoSEQ multiplex PCR. The sample comprises fewer than 65,000 clones, 85% to 90% of which are singletons, and more than 4% rests with the top ten. Sequenced material: PBMCs. These receptors were obtained from a human donor in good health. Some clones in this sample may be carry-over from other donors' samples. The CDR3 runs from the conserved cysteine through the conserved F or W. The order of the fields is V gene, D gene, J gene, clone size, CDR3 DNA, CDR3 protein. The D gene is left open where the match is weak. Part of the rows lack a size; the others show once, few, many or a class for expanded clones.

v_call: TRBV13; d_call: .; j_call: TRBJ2-7; clone_size: .; cdr3_nt: TGTGCCAGCAGCTTAGGCCGGGTTGCCGAGCAGTACTTC; cdr3_aa: CASSLGRVAEQYF
v_call: TRBV7-7; d_call: .; j_call: TRBJ2-5; clone_size: .; cdr3_nt: TGTGCCAGCAGCCTGGACTACCAAGAGACCCAGTACTTC; cdr3_aa: CASSLDYQETQYF
v_call: TRBV6-5; d_call: .; j_call: TRBJ2-3; clone_size: few; cdr3_nt: TGTGCCAGCAGCCTGGCAGGGACTAGCACAGATACGCAGTATTTT; cdr3_aa: CASSLAGTSTDTQYF
v_call: TRBV6-4; d_call: .; j_call: TRBJ2-7; clone_size: .; cdr3_nt: TGTGCCAGCACCGTAGCGGCCCTAGGATACGAGCAGTACTTC; cdr3_aa: CASTVAALGYEQYF
v_call: TRBV4-1; d_call: .; j_call: TRBJ1-1; clone_size: .; cdr3_nt: TGCGCCAGCAGCCCGTCCGCGGGGTACACTGAAGCTTTCTTT; cdr3_aa: CASSPSAGYTEAFF
v_call: TRBV5-1; d_call: .; j_call: TRBJ1-1; clone_size: .; cdr3_nt: TGCGCCAGCAGCTTGTTGGGCGGACCACAGGGTGGAACTTTCTTT; cdr3_aa: CASSLLGGPQGGTFF
v_call: TRBV2; d_call: TRBD1; j_call: TRBJ1-1; clone_size: .; cdr3_nt: TGTGCCAGCAGTGTTCGAGGGGGCCGGTCGAACACTGAAGCTTTCTTT; cdr3_aa: CASSVRGGRSNTEAFF
v_call: TRBV6-1; d_call: .; j_call: TRBJ1-5; clone_size: .; cdr3_nt: TGTGCCAGCAGTGCCCAGTTGGGCAATCAGCCCCAGCATTTT; cdr3_aa: CASSAQLGNQPQHF
v_call: TRBV9; d_call: .; j_call: TRBJ1-2; clone_size: .; cdr3_nt: TGTGCCAGCAGCGTAACAGGGAGTTCGTTCTATGGCTACACCTTC; cdr3_aa: CASSVTGSSFYGYTF
v_call: TRBV30; d_call: TRBD2; j_call: TRBJ2-5; clone_size: .; cdr3_nt: TGTGCCTGGAGACGGAGCGGGAGTGGGGAGACCCAGTACTTC; cdr3_aa: CAWRRSGSGETQYF
v_call: TRBV7-3; d_call: .; j_call: TRBJ2-5; clone_size: .; cdr3_nt: TGTGCCAGCAGTCCAGGTGGCGGGGCGGGGGAGACCCAGTACTTC; cdr3_aa: CASSPGGGAGETQYF
v_call: TRBV7-8; d_call: TRBD1; j_call: TRBJ2-7; clone_size: .; cdr3_nt: TGTGCCAGCATCCTAACGAGGGACAGGGTCTACGAGCAGTACTTC; cdr3_aa: CASILTRDRVYEQYF
v_call: TRBV18; d_call: .; j_call: TRBJ2-7; clone_size: .; cdr3_nt: TGTGCCAGCTCACCACCCTTTAGGGGGAGAGAGCAGTACTTC; cdr3_aa: CASSPPFRGREQYF
v_call: TRBV9; d_call: TRBD2; j_call: TRBJ2-1; clone_size: .; cdr3_nt: TGTGCCAGCAGCGTAGGGGGGACTAGCGCTAAAAATGAGCAGTTCTTC; cdr3_aa: CASSVGGTSAKNEQFF
v_call: TRBV10-3; d_call: TRBD1; j_call: TRBJ2-7; clone_size: once; cdr3_nt: TGTGCCATCAGTGACAGGACAGGGGGCCTCGAGCAGTACTTC; cdr3_aa: CAISDRTGGLEQYF
v_call: TRBV28; d_call: .; j_call: TRBJ2-1; clone_size: .; cdr3_nt: TGTGCCAGCAGTGGTTTAGCGGCAAGCTCCTACAATGAGCAGTTCTTC; cdr3_aa: CASSGLAASSYNEQFF
v_call: TRBV4-3; d_call: .; j_call: TRBJ2-2; clone_size: .; cdr3_nt: TGCGCCAGCAGCCAAGAGCCGGGTGTCGGGGAGCTGTTTTTT; cdr3_aa: CASSQEPGVGELFF
v_call: TRBV10-3; d_call: TRBD1; j_call: TRBJ2-2; clone_size: .; cdr3_nt: TGTGCCATCAGTGCCCCTGGGACAGGGGAGGACACCGGGGAGCTGTTTTTT; cdr3_aa: CAISAPGTGEDTGELFF
v_call: TRBV6-4; d_call: TRBD2; j_call: TRBJ2-7; clone_size: .; cdr3_nt: TGTGCCAGCAGCCGACTAGCGGGCTACGAGCAGTACTTC; cdr3_aa: CASSRLAGYEQYF
v_call: TRBV9; d_call: TRBD2; j_call: TRBJ2-1; clone_size: .; cdr3_nt: TGTGCCAGCACCGTGACTAGCGGGACCTACAATGAGCAGTTCTTC; cdr3_aa: CASTVTSGTYNEQFF
v_call: TRBV7-3; d_call: TRBD2; j_call: TRBJ2-3; clone_size: .; cdr3_nt: TGTGCCAGCAGCTTAGGAGGGCCGGGACTAGCGGGACCAAGGGGAGATACGCAGTATTTT; cdr3_aa: CASSLGGPGLAGPRGDTQYF
v_call: TRBV18; d_call: TRBD2; j_call: TRBJ2-1; clone_size: .; cdr3_nt: TGTGCCAGCTCACCACTAGCGGGAGGGCAGGACAATGAGCAGTTCTTC; cdr3_aa: CASSPLAGGQDNEQFF
v_call: TRBV7-2; d_call: TRBD2; j_call: TRBJ2-3; clone_size: .; cdr3_nt: TGTGCCAGCAGCTTAGATGTGAGCGGGGGAAATACGCAGTATTTT; cdr3_aa: CASSLDVSGGNTQYF
v_call: TRBV15; d_call: .; j_call: TRBJ1-6; clone_size: .; cdr3_nt: TGTGCCACCAGCGGCGGTGGGGAGAATTCACCCCTCCACTTT; cdr3_aa: CATSGGGENSPLHF
v_call: TRBV10-3; d_call: TRBD2; j_call: TRBJ2-7; clone_size: .; cdr3_nt: TGTGCCATCAGGGGTGGACTAGCGGGGGTTTCGTACGAGCAGTACTTC; cdr3_aa: CAIRGGLAGVSYEQYF
v_call: TRBV11-2; d_call: TRBD2; j_call: TRBJ2-5; clone_size: .; cdr3_nt: TGTGCCAGCAGCTCCGGCGCTAGCGGGGGGGCAGGAGAGACCCAGTACTTC; cdr3_aa: CASSSGASGGAGETQYF
v_call: TRBV19; d_call: .; j_call: TRBJ2-2; clone_size: .; cdr3_nt: TGTGCCAGTATGTTGGCAGATAACACCGGGGAGCTGTTTTTT; cdr3_aa: CASMLADNTGELFF
v_call: TRBV7-3; d_call: TRBD2; j_call: TRBJ2-2; clone_size: .; cdr3_nt: TGTGCCAGCAGCCATCCAGCGGGAGGTCGGGACACCGGGGAGCTGTTTTTT; cdr3_aa: CASSHPAGGRDTGELFF
v_call: TRBV7-9; d_call: TRBD1; j_call: TRBJ1-5; clone_size: .; cdr3_nt: TGTGCCAGCAGCGGGGACAGGGGGCGACTCCGCAATCAGCCCCAGCATTTT; cdr3_aa: CASSGDRGRLRNQPQHF
v_call: TRBV28; d_call: .; j_call: TRBJ1-1; clone_size: .; cdr3_nt: TGTGCCAGCAGTCAGCAGCGGGGGATGGGCACTGAAGCTTTCTTT; cdr3_aa: CASSQQRGMGTEAFF
v_call: TRBV9; d_call: TRBD2; j_call: TRBJ2-5; clone_size: .; cdr3_nt: TGTGCCAGCAGCCCCGGGGCGGGGGGTGTCCAAGAGACCCAGTACTTC; cdr3_aa: CASSPGAGGVQETQYF
v_call: TRBV11-2; d_call: .; j_call: TRBJ2-5; clone_size: .; cdr3_nt: TGTGCCAGCAGCTTAGCGGGTGATATCCAAGAGACCCAGTACTTC; cdr3_aa: CASSLAGDIQETQYF
v_call: TRBV7-3; d_call: TRBD1; j_call: TRBJ1-1; clone_size: few; cdr3_nt: TGTGCCAGCAGCCCGGGACAGGGGAGCACTGAAGCTTTCTTT; cdr3_aa: CASSPGQGSTEAFF
v_call: TRBV7-2; d_call: TRBD2; j_call: TRBJ2-1; clone_size: .; cdr3_nt: TGTGCCAGCAGCTTTACTAGCGGGACCTACAATGAGCAGTTCTTC; cdr3_aa: CASSFTSGTYNEQFF
v_call: TRBV14; d_call: TRBD2; j_call: TRBJ2-3; clone_size: .; cdr3_nt: TGTGCCAGCAGCCAAGATTTGTCTAGCGGGAGACCCTTGGCGGATACGCAGTATTTT; cdr3_aa: CASSQDLSSGRPLADTQYF
v_call: TRBV4-3; d_call: .; j_call: TRBJ2-6; clone_size: .; cdr3_nt: TGCGCCAGCAGCCAAGAATTGGAGGGTGGGAGGGCCAACGTCCTGACTTTC; cdr3_aa: CASSQELEGGRANVLTF
v_call: TRBV7-2; d_call: TRBD1; j_call: TRBJ1-5; clone_size: .; cdr3_nt: TGTGCCAGCAGCAGCCGGACAGGTTATTTACATTTT; cdr3_aa: CASSSRTGYLHF